A selection of T cell receptor beta chains follows, all from one sample in a study of cytomegalovirus exposure and HLA in healthy donors. This table comes from immunoSEQ multiplex PCR, and its TCRdb copy is limited to in-frame clones, with some not included. The repertoire holds 100,000 or so clones, with roughly three fifths as singletons. The sequencing input was PBMCs. These receptors came from a man aged 25 to 40 in good health and CMV-seropositive. Each CDR3 is given with its conserved first and last residue. The D gene is left open where the match is weak. Clone size appears in some rows only: once, few, many, or a class for an expanded clone.

V	length	D	size	J	CDR3	DNA
TRBV5-4	14	.	few	TRBJ1-2	CASSFSGGAEGYTF	TGTGCCAGCAGCTTCTCGGGGGGCGCGGAGGGCTACACCTTC
TRBV4-2	16	.	.	TRBJ2-1	CASSDSSGGPYNEQFF	TGTGCCAGCAGCGACTCTTCGGGGGGCCCCTACAATGAGCAGTTCTTC
TRBV19	15	TRBD1	.	TRBJ2-5	CASSEGTANQETQYF	TGTGCCAGTAGTGAGGGGACAGCCAACCAAGAGACCCAGTACTTC
TRBV7-8	16	.	.	TRBJ2-3	CASSFGGTPSTDTQYF	TGTGCCAGCAGCTTTGGAGGGACCCCTAGCACAGATACGCAGTATTTT
TRBV6-5	15	TRBD1	.	TRBJ1-6	CASTSVGQGNSPLHF	TGTGCCAGCACCTCCGTGGGACAGGGTAATTCACCCCTCCACTTT
TRBV21-1	16	.	.	TRBJ2-7	CASSLLTSGDAYEQYF	TGTGCCAGCAGCTTATTGACTAGCGGGGACGCCTACGAGCAGTACTTC
TRBV6-4	14	TRBD1	.	TRBJ1-1	CASSDTDRATEAFF	TGTGCCAGCAGTGACACCGACAGGGCCACTGAAGCTTTCTTT
TRBV4-1	17	.	.	TRBJ1-4	CASSLAPPNRVEEKLFF	TGCGCCAGCAGCCTCGCCCCTCCCAACAGGGTAGAAGAAAAACTGTTTTTT
TRBV5-4	16	TRBD1	.	TRBJ1-2	CASSLSVRQGKDGYTF	TGTGCCAGCAGCCTATCAGTGCGACAGGGGAAGGATGGCTACACCTTC
TRBV10-3	16	TRBD2	.	TRBJ2-3	CAISEKAGVVTDTQYF	TGTGCCATCAGTGAGAAAGCGGGGGTGGTCACAGATACGCAGTATTTT
TRBV21-1	15	.	.	TRBJ2-1	CASSKDSGTSSEQFF	TGTGCCAGCAGCAAAGACAGCGGGACTTCCAGTGAGCAGTTCTTC
TRBV9	16	TRBD2	few	TRBJ2-3	CASSVGAGANTDTQYF	TGTGCCAGCAGCGTTGGAGCGGGGGCCAACACAGATACGCAGTATTTT
TRBV2	14	TRBD1	few	TRBJ2-7	CASSDGQGFREQYF	TGTGCCAGCAGTGATGGACAGGGATTTCGGGAGCAGTACTTC
TRBV9	13	TRBD1	.	TRBJ1-2	CASSPRQGWGYTF	TGTGCCAGCAGCCCACGACAGGGCTGGGGCTACACCTTC
TRBV18	14	TRBD2	.	TRBJ2-2	CASSRLAGDGELFF	TGTGCCAGCTCACGACTAGCGGGGGACGGGGAGCTGTTTTTT
TRBV15	14	TRBD2	few	TRBJ2-1	CATSTAGTINEQFF	TGTGCCACCAGCACTGCCGGGACTATAAACGAGCAGTTCTTC
TRBV5-1	14	.	.	TRBJ1-5	CASSAGPGGQPQHF	TGCGCCAGCAGCGCGGGCCCCGGTGGTCAGCCCCAGCATTTT
TRBV29-1	17	TRBD2	few	TRBJ2-5	CSVPTGASGAPTETQYF	TGCAGCGTCCCCACTGGGGCTAGCGGGGCCCCAACGGAGACCCAGTACTTC
TRBV4-1	18	TRBD1	.	TRBJ1-3	CASSQVHAGGPSGNTIYF	TGCGCCAGCAGCCAAGTTCATGCAGGGGGTCCTTCTGGAAACACCATATATTTT
TRBV6-1	16	.	.	TRBJ1-2	CASSEAGGAGGYGYTF	TGTGCCAGCAGTGAAGCGGGAGGGGCCGGAGGCTATGGCTACACCTTC
TRBV5-6	14	.	.	TRBJ1-5	CASSFGGSNQPQHF	TGTGCCAGCAGCTTTGGGGGCAGCAATCAGCCCCAGCATTTT
TRBV10-3	13	TRBD1	few	TRBJ1-2	CAISRDRGNGYTF	TGTGCCATCAGCCGTGACAGGGGCAATGGCTACACCTTC
TRBV13	13	.	.	TRBJ2-7	CASSWDTSYEQYF	TGTGCCAGCAGCTGGGACACCTCCTACGAGCAGTACTTC
TRBV10-2	14	TRBD1	.	TRBJ1-5	CASSWDRGDQPQHF	TGCGCCAGCAGTTGGGACAGGGGGGATCAGCCCCAGCATTTT
TRBV6-1	14	TRBD2	.	TRBJ2-5	CATRTSGNQETQYF	TGTGCCACCAGGACTAGCGGAAACCAAGAGACCCAGTACTTC
TRBV27	12	.	.	TRBJ1-3	CASSSQGNTIYF	TGTGCCAGCAGTTCTCAGGGGAACACCATATATTTT
TRBV6-5	13	.	few	TRBJ1-5	CASSPERDQPQHF	TGTGCCAGCAGCCCCGAAAGAGATCAGCCCCAGCATTTT
TRBV2	14	.	.	TRBJ2-5	CASSRWTEQETQYF	TGTGCCAGCAGTAGGTGGACTGAACAAGAGACCCAGTACTTC
TRBV14	13	.	.	TRBJ1-1	CASSFTRGTEAFF	TGTGCCAGCAGTTTTACCCGGGGCACTGAAGCTTTCTTT
TRBV5-6	14	.	.	TRBJ1-2	CASSLDNGNYGYTF	TGTGCCAGCAGCTTGGACAACGGGAACTATGGCTACACCTTC
TRBV9	15	TRBD2	.	TRBJ2-2	CASSVRGWDTGELFF	TGTGCCAGCAGCGTGCGGGGGTGGGACACCGGGGAGCTGTTTTTT
TRBV29-1	11	.	.	TRBJ1-1	CSGGGGTEAFF	TGCAGCGGCGGGGGGGGCACTGAAGCTTTCTTT